What follows is one TCR beta chain and its context. V lost 5 bases and J 9 bases, leaving 14 bases between the germline ends. The CDR3 covers 13 residues. This specimen belongs to a study of blood T cell repertoires in COVID-19. Across the whole study: The United States, Italy and Spain provided the acute and convalescent COVID-19 samples. The analysed material was cDNA or gDNA that came from T cells, B-cell-depleted T cells, or PBMCs.

As processed by the authors: Counts of nucleated cells, estimated from reference gene primer amplification, were obtained. The method was immunoSEQ multiplex PCR; TCRdb's version includes in-frame clones alone and lacks a portion of them. V, J and clone size are taken as reported in that table, and D and trimming were inferred from the DNA itself. The sample includes 55,000 to 85,000 clones, about 80% of them seen just once. The chain employs TRBV12-3 or TRBV12-4 and TRBJ2-1; tentative D call: TRBD2 (6 bases). This TCR derives from a man in his fifties or sixties with active or convalescent COVID-19. Sequenced: peripheral blood. The CDR3 region is CASSPRRDGEQFF. CDR3 coding DNA: TGTGCCAGCAGTCCCCGGCGGGACGGTGAGCAGTTCTTC.